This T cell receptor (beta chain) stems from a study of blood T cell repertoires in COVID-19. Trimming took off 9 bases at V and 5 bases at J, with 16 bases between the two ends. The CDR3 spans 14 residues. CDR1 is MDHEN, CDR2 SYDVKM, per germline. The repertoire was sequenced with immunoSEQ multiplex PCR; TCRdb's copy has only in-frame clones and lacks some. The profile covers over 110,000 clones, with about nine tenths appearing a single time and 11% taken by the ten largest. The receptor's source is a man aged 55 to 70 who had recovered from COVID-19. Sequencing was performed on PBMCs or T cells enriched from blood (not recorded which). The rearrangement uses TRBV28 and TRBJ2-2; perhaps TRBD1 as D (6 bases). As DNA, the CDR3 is TGTGCCAGTATACAGGGTGGTGTTACCGGGGAGCTGTTTTTT. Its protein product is CASIQGGVTGELFF.